The T cell receptor beta chain under discussion was sequenced for a study of healthy donors' naive CD4 and CD8 T cells. Whole-study context: All functional IMGT TCR alpha variants were covered by new primers.

TCR libraries were built from 500 to 550 ng of total RNA by linear amplification. MiXCR, run by TCRdb on the reads, gives a single entry per CDR3 protein. The repertoire holds 150,000 to 200,000 distinct CDR3 sequences, around 70% seen once, with about 2.4% in the top ten. The germline gives CDR1 MNHEY, CDR2 SVGEGT. The V end was cut by 7 bases, the J end by 2 bases, with 6 bases between. The CDR3 covers 11 residues. Sample: naive CD4+ and CD8+ T cells sorted from blood, pooled from several donors. This receptor was identified in a pool of human donors in good health; the sample pools cells from several healthy donors. J is TRBJ2-7 and V is TRBV6-2 or TRBV6-3; D not resolved. The CDR3 nucleotides read TGTGCCAGCACTCACACCTACGAGCAGTACTTC. This gives the protein CASTHTYEQYF.